This TCR beta chain was recovered during a study of blood T cell repertoires in COVID-19. The CDR3 is 12 amino acids. V was trimmed by 2 bases and J by 5 bases, leaving 9 bases between them. CDR1 GTSNPN and CDR2 SVGIG come from the germline V gene (reference sequence). Sequencing used immunoSEQ multiplex PCR; TCRdb keeps in-frame clones, though not all of them. The data show 350,000 to 450,000 clones, approximately 81% seen once. The sequence was obtained from a woman under 30 with acute or convalescent COVID-19. The sequenced sample consisted of peripheral blood. J is TRBJ1-1 and V is TRBV30; no clear D gene. CDR3 loop: CAWSRPGTEAFF. The CDR3 DNA reads TGTGCCTGGAGTAGACCGGGAACTGAAGCTTTCTTT.